The clone carrying this TCR beta chain occurred once. This specimen comes from a study of blood T cell repertoires in COVID-19. Study information: PBMCs, B-cell-depleted T cells, or T cells provided the cDNA or gDNA that made up the material.

Some clones are missing from TCRdb's copy, which holds only in-frame ones; the method was immunoSEQ multiplex PCR. The sample consists of some 300,000 clones, 90% of them appearing once. Patients of the Seattle cohort, enrolled during active infection, were followed longitudinally. This sequence originates from a woman between 50 and 59 years old with COVID-19, enrolled during active disease. The sample consisted of peripheral blood.

In DNA form, the CDR3 reads TGTGCCATCAGTGAGCACCAGGGGGAGAGCACAGATACGCAGTATTTT. This sequence encodes CAISEHQGESTDTQYF. The chain couples TRBV10-3 to TRBJ2-3; 7 nucleotides line up with TRBD1. This CDR3 has 16 amino acids. The germline CDR1 and CDR2 sequences are ENHRY and SYGVKD. V shed 2 bases, J shed 0 bases, and the junction held 5 bases outside the gene matches.